This TCR beta chain was retrieved from a study of T cell responses to AZD1222 COVID-19 vaccine. Whole-study findings and limits: Clonal diversity was possibly underestimated, and white British individuals and females predominated among donors.

Germline V gene lookup returns CDR1 LGHDT and CDR2 YNNKEL (reference sequence). The germline V and J ends were trimmed by 0 bases and 5 bases, with 13 bases remaining between them. The CDR3 extends over 15 amino acids. The method was immunoSEQ multiplex PCR; TCRdb's version includes in-frame clones alone and lacks a portion of them. Of approximately 140,000 clones in the sample, around nine tenths were seen once. This clone was picked up one time. Its target is unknown. This sequence joins TRBV3-1 (or the pseudogene TRBV3-2) and TRBJ1-1; tentative D call: TRBD1 (6 bases). The TCR was taken from an adult who received the AZD1222 COVID-19 vaccine. The specimen comprised peripheral blood, sampled 28 days after the second AZD1222 dose. CDR3 in DNA: TGTGCCAGCAGCCAAGAGGCGGGGGCCCGGACTGAAGCTTTCTTT. Translating gives CASSQEAGARTEAFF.